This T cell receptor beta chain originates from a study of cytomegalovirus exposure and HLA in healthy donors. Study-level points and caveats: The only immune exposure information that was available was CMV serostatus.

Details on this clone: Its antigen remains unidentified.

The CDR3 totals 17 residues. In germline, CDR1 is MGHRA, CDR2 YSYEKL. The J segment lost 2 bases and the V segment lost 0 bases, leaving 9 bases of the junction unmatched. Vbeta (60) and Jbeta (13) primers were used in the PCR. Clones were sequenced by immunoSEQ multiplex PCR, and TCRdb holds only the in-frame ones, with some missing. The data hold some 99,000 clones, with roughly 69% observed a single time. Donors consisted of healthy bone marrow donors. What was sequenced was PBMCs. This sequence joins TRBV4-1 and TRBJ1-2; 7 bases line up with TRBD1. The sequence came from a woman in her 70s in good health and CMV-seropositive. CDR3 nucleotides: TGCGCCAGCAGCCAAGATCTAGGACAGGTACTAAACTATGGCTACACCTTC. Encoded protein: CASSQDLGQVLNYGYTF.